This paragraph covers one T cell receptor beta chain sequence. Method: immunoSEQ multiplex PCR; TCRdb's copy keeps in-frame clones and lacks some. The sample lists approximately 99,000 clones, approximately 86% seen once, with roughly 3% in the top ten. This entry comes from a study of cytomegalovirus exposure and HLA in healthy donors. The CDR3 covers 18 residues. Germline CDR1 and CDR2: SQVTM and ANQGSEA. J gave up 3 bases and V 7 bases, and 15 bases lay outside the gene matches. This clonotype originated in a woman aged 18-29 years in good health and CMV-seronegative. Sequencing was carried out using PBMCs. This chain links TRBV29-1 with TRBJ2-4, with TRBD2 matching 13 bases. The CDR3 DNA reads TGCAGCGGGGGATGGGGACTAGCGGGAACCTTGGGCAAAAACATTCAGTACTTC. Translating gives CSGGWGLAGTLGKNIQYF.